These 14 T cell receptor beta chains were sequenced from one sample in a study of sequential checkpoint blockade in melanoma. Treatment given: randomized to nivolumab then ipilimumab (arm A) or the reverse (arm B). Assay used: immunoSEQ multiplex PCR; TCRdb lists only in-frame clones, some missing. The repertoire holds about 4,900 clones, with 34% as singletons. The sample here was tumor tissue (inferred from file names), taken from a patient given nivolumab and ipilimumab in sequence. These receptors all stem from a human donor with melanoma.

In this sample, this clone is medium-sized. The chain links TRBV11-3 to TRBJ1-1; maybe TRBD1 (5 bases). V was trimmed by 5 bases and J by 0 bases, leaving 13 bases between them. This CDR3 is 15 amino acids long. Germline lookup yields CDR1 SGHNT and CDR2 YENEEA. The CDR3, as DNA: TGTGCCAGCAGCGCCCCGGGGGGTATGAACACTGAAGCTTTCTTT. Its translation is CASSAPGGMNTEAFF.

The chain links TRBV7-6 to TRBJ2-7; TRBD2 aligns across 11 bases. The CDR3 covers 15 residues. J gave up 7 bases and V 8 bases, and 13 bases lay outside the gene matches. Per the germline V gene, CDR1 is SGHVS and CDR2 is FNYEAQ. The CDR3 DNA sequence: TGTGCCAGCGGCCTCTCCGGGACTAGCGGTGGAGAGCAGTACTTC. It translates to CASGLSGTSGGEQYF.

V and J are TRBV19 and TRBJ2-7; TRBD1 aligns across 8 bases. Germline V gene data show CDR1 as LNHDA and CDR2 as SQIVND (reference sequence). This CDR3 comprises 14 residues. The V gene end was trimmed by 5 bases and the J gene end by 7 bases; junction bases not matched to a gene: 10. CDR3 protein: CASSQDREIEEQYF. CDR3 bases: TGTGCCAGTAGTCAGGACAGGGAAATTGAAGAGCAGTACTTC.

This clone was counted between two and nine times. J is TRBJ2-6 and V is TRBV30, with 7 bases aligning to TRBD1. The CDR3 is 14 residues long. Germline V gives CDR1 GTSNPN, CDR2 SVGIG (reference sequence). V trimming: 4 bases; J trimming: 5 bases; junction bases outside the gene matches: 5. The CDR3 nucleotides read TGTGCCTGGAACCCACAGGGGAGGGCCAACGTCCTGACTTTC. This codes for CAWNPQGRANVLTF.

This clone has only a few counts. The J gene is TRBJ1-2, the V gene TRBV2, with D possibly TRBD1 on 6 matching bases. Germline V gene lookup returns CDR1 SNHLY and CDR2 FYNNEI. Trimming removed 6 bases at V and 2 bases at J, with 10 bases between. The CDR3 has 13 amino acids. CDR3 sequence (DNA): TGTGCCAGCAGCTCGGGACAAAACTATGGCTACACCTTC. Amino acids: CASSSGQNYGYTF.

This clone was detected only a few times. The V and J genes are TRBV9 and TRBJ1-6, with D perhaps matching TRBD1 (5 bases). The CDR3 is 14 amino acids. Germline V gene lookup returns CDR1 SGDLS and CDR2 YYNGEE. V gave up 5 bases and J gave up 8 bases, with 14 bases separating them. CDR3 coding DNA: TGTGCCAGCAGAGCGTGGGTAGGGGATTCACCCCTCCACTTT. Amino acid sequence: CASRAWVGDSPLHF.

The chain uses TRBV9 and TRBJ2-5, with 7 positions matching TRBD1. V lost 0 bases, J lost 7 bases, and 12 bases stayed unmatched. The CDR3 has 16 amino acids. Germline lookup yields CDR1 SGDLS and CDR2 YYNGEE. This CDR3 is CASSVAEGAPRVTQYF. The CDR3 region has the DNA TGTGCCAGCAGCGTAGCTGAGGGGGCCCCCAGGGTGACCCAGTACTTC.

This chain's CDR3 is CASSLMRGVGGTGELFF. The CDR3 nucleotides read TGTGCCAGCAGTCTAATGAGAGGGGTGGGGGGCACCGGGGAGCTGTTTTTT. This chain links TRBV27 with TRBJ2-2; D may be TRBD2 (6 bases). Looked up from germline, CDR1 is MNHEY and CDR2 is SMNVEV (reference sequence). The CDR3 totals 17 residues. V was cut by 5 bases and J by 4 bases, with 20 bases left in between.

Relative to its sample, this clone is medium-sized. The V and J genes are TRBV6-8 and TRBJ2-1; D unresolved. There are 12 residues in the CDR3. Trimming removed 6 bases at V and 8 bases at J, with 11 bases between. Germline V lookup: CDR1 MNHGY, CDR2 SAAAGT. The CDR3 is CASRGWGYEQFF. The CDR3 nucleotides are TGTGCCAGCAGGGGGTGGGGATATGAGCAGTTCTTC.

This clone was observed a few times. The chain joins TRBV6-8 to TRBJ1-6, with TRBD1 matching over 8 bases. Germline-derived CDR1 and CDR2 are MNHGY and SAAAGT. The CDR3 is made up of 16 amino acids. Unmatched junction bases numbered 8, after V lost 0 bases and J lost 10 bases. CDR3 residues: CASSYSDTGGVSPLHF. The CDR3 nucleotides read TGTGCCAGCAGTTACTCGGATACAGGGGGTGTGTCACCCCTCCACTTT.

This clone has just a few counts. V gene TRBV14 combines with J gene TRBJ1-3; TRBD1 might be the D (6 bases). Trimming removed 4 bases at V and 7 bases at J, with 23 bases between. The CDR3 runs to 17 residues. Germline lookup yields CDR1 SGHDN and CDR2 FVKESK. This CDR3 reads CASSPGQLKLTPNTIYF. The CDR3 nucleotides read TGTGCCAGCAGCCCCGGACAGCTGAAACTAACACCTAACACCATATATTTT. The full variable domain, its missing parts supplied by reference TRBV14 and TRBJ1-3, is EAGVTQFPSHSVIEKGQTVTLRCDPISGHDNLYWYRRVMGKEIKFLLHFVKESKQDESGMPNNRFLAERTGGTYSTLKVQPAELEDSGVYFCASSPGQLKLTPNTIYFGEGSWLTVV.

In this sample, this clone turned up a few times. This chain joins TRBV19 and TRBJ1-1; D remains unclear. Germline CDR1 reads LNHDA; CDR2 reads SQIVND (reference sequence). With 7 bases removed from V and 2 bases from J, the gap between germline ends came to 14 bases. The CDR3 spans 14 residues. CDR3 in DNA: TGTGCCAGTAATTTCTATACGGCAAACACTGAAGCTTTCTTT. Translating it yields CASNFYTANTEAFF.

The CDR3 DNA follows: TGTGCCAGCAGTTCACCCCAGGGGGCCCATGGCTACACCTTC. Its protein is CASSSPQGAHGYTF. V and J are TRBV6-8 and TRBJ1-2; 8 bases agree with TRBD1. V was clipped by 4 bases and J by 6 bases; unmatched bases: 7. Germline V CDR1 and CDR2: MNHGY, SAAAGT. The CDR3 is 14 amino acids.

The chain has TRBV30 and TRBJ2-3; D call uncertain. V was shortened by 0 bases and J by 5 bases, with 6 bases between the two germline ends. The CDR3 extends over 12 amino acids. Germline CDR1 reads GTSNPN; CDR2 reads SVGIG (reference sequence). The CDR3 loop reads CAWSVLGDTQYF. Written as DNA, the CDR3 is TGTGCCTGGAGTGTCTTGGGAGATACGCAGTATTTT.